This T cell receptor (beta chain) was recovered during a study of T cell responses to AZD1222 COVID-19 vaccine. Libraries were prepared by immunoSEQ multiplex PCR; TCRdb keeps only in-frame clonotypes and omits some of them. The table records 100,000 to 150,000 clones, approximately 91% of them present only once. This CDR3 contains 17 residues. V lost 1 base to trimming and J lost 3 bases; unmatched junction nucleotides: 8. CDR1 and CDR2 from the germline V gene are SGHDT and YYEEEE. The origin of this receptor is an adult who received the AZD1222 COVID-19 vaccine. V and J are TRBV5-6 and TRBJ2-2, with 8 bases matching TRBD1. The input for sequencing was peripheral blood, taken 28 days after the second AZD1222 dose. This CDR3 reads CASSLFSMTGDTGELFF. CDR3 nucleotide sequence: TGTGCCAGCAGCTTGTTTTCAATGACAGGGGACACCGGGGAGCTGTTTTTT.